This entry lists 26 T cell receptor beta chains sequenced from one sample in a study of T cell responses to AZD1222 COVID-19 vaccine. Clones were sequenced by immunoSEQ multiplex PCR, and TCRdb holds only the in-frame ones, with some missing. Among 80,000 or so clones listed, 70% to 90% were seen once. Sequencing used peripheral blood, obtained 28 days after the second AZD1222 dose. The receptor set was obtained from an adult who received the AZD1222 COVID-19 vaccine.

V gene TRBV3-1 (or the pseudogene TRBV3-2) combines with J gene TRBJ1-6; D remains ambiguous. CDR1 LGHDT and CDR2 YNNKEL come from the germline V gene (reference sequence). Deletions cut 6 bases from V and 10 bases from J, with 13 bases between. This CDR3 contains 13 residues. The CDR3 bases are TGTGCCAGCAGGGGAGGGTTGGTCTCACCCCTCCACTTT. This translates into CASRGGLVSPLHF.

The chain is built from TRBV28 and TRBJ2-1, with D hard to call. CDR3 length equals 12 residues. Germline CDR1 reads MDHEN; CDR2 reads SYDVKM. Trimming removed 4 bases from V and 12 bases from J, with 13 bases in between. The CDR3 is CASSSQLSVQFF. CDR3 DNA sequence: TGTGCCAGCAGTTCACAACTCTCGGTGCAGTTCTTC.

V gene TRBV5-6 combines with J gene TRBJ1-2; D gene uncertain. The CDR3 length is 13 residues. The V and J ends lost 0 bases and 3 bases respectively, with 6 bases between them. Germline CDR1 SGHDT, CDR2 YYEEEE. The CDR3 reads CASSLVVDYGYTF. Written as DNA, the CDR3 is TGTGCCAGCAGCTTGGTGGTGGACTATGGCTACACCTTC.

The chain employs TRBV7-8 and TRBJ1-1; D not resolved. The CDR3 contains 12 residues. V shed 1 base and J shed 4 bases, with 4 bases lying between them. Germline lookup yields CDR1 SGHVS and CDR2 FQNEAQ. CDR3 amino acids: CASSLVVTEAFF. CDR3 DNA sequence: TGTGCCAGCAGCTTAGTTGTCACTGAAGCTTTCTTT.

The rearrangement uses TRBV19 and TRBJ1-1, with D unresolved. Deletions cut 7 bases from V and 0 bases from J, with 12 bases between. Per germline, CDR1 LNHDA and CDR2 SQIVND (reference sequence). The CDR3 has 14 amino acids. The DNA of the CDR3 is TGTGCCAGTAAATCCTCCGGGATGAACACTGAAGCTTTCTTT. The encoded protein is CASKSSGMNTEAFF.

This clone has a handful of counts. The chain has TRBV18 and TRBJ2-2; D gene uncertain. The germline V and J ends were trimmed by 2 bases and 2 bases, with 6 bases remaining between them. This CDR3 is 14 amino acids long. CDR1 and CDR2 (germline): KGHSH, LQKENI. CDR3 sequence: CASSPSLNTGELFF. CDR3 nucleotides: TGTGCCAGCTCACCATCCTTAAACACCGGGGAGCTGTTTTTT.

The chain carries TRBV27 and TRBJ1-6; a weak D match, TRBD1 (5 bases). Germline V gives CDR1 MNHEY, CDR2 SMNVEV (reference sequence). V lost 6 bases to trimming and J lost 7 bases, with 25 bases between them. This CDR3 spans 18 amino acids. This chain's CDR3 is CASSQATGTPWGNSPLHF. The DNA of the CDR3 is TGTGCCAGCAGCCAGGCTACCGGCACCCCATGGGGCAATTCACCCCTCCACTTT.

The chain carries TRBV7-9 and TRBJ1-4; D gene ambiguous. The CDR3 has 14 amino acids. Germline V gene sequence: CDR1 SEHNR, CDR2 FQNEAQ (reference sequence). Trimming removed 3 bases from V and 0 bases from J, with 5 bases in between. The CDR3 loop reads CASSFLPTNEKLFF. CDR3 nucleotides: TGTGCCAGCAGCTTTCTTCCAACTAATGAAAAACTGTTTTTT. The full variable domain, with the rest looked up from reference TRBV7-9 and TRBJ1-4, is DTGVSQNPRHKITKRGQNVTFRCDPISEHNRLYWYRQTLGQGPEFLTYFQNEAQLEKSRLLSDRFSAERPKGSFSTLEIQRTEQGDSAMYLCASSFLPTNEKLFFGSGTQLSVL.

This chain uses TRBV6-6 with TRBJ2-2; D is ambiguous. Germline CDR1 is MNHNY and CDR2 is SVGAGI (reference sequence). CDR3 length: 14 amino acids. Trimming shortened V by 6 bases and J by 0 bases, and 8 bases separated the two germline ends. The CDR3 DNA follows: TGTGCCAGCAGCCCGACCGCGAACACCGGGGAGCTGTTTTTT. Translating gives CASSPTANTGELFF.

This clone was detected only once. J is TRBJ1-1 and V is TRBV6-5; weak D call: TRBD1 (6 bases). Deletions cut 8 bases from V and 0 bases from J, with 13 bases between. Germline values: CDR1 MNHEY, CDR2 SVGAGI. This CDR3 spans 14 amino acids. CDR3 in DNA: TGTGCCAGCCAAATACAGGGCATGAACACTGAAGCTTTCTTT. It is translated as CASQIQGMNTEAFF.

Regarding this clone: The junction departs from the called germline gene at one end, perhaps through a read error. This chain uses TRBV7-7 with TRBJ2-5, with 7 nucleotides matching TRBD1. The CDR3 has 15 amino acids. Germline V lookup: CDR1 SSHAT, CDR2 FNYEAQ (reference sequence). The CDR3 nucleotides are TGTGCTAGCAGCCAGCTACAGGGGATAGTAGAGACCCAGTACTTC. Translation: CASSQLQGIVETQYF.

This chain joins TRBV6-5 and TRBJ1-1; tentative D call: TRBD1 (5 bases). CDR1 and CDR2 (germline): MNHEY, SVGAGI. V was shortened by 7 bases and J by 1 base, with 13 bases between the two germline ends. The CDR3 loop spans 14 amino acids. CDR3 bases: TGTGCCAGCAACCCGATTCAGGGGAACACTGAAGCTTTCTTT. Its translation: CASNPIQGNTEAFF.

This clone was counted once. The CDR3 DNA sequence: TGCGCCAGCAGCCTGGGACAGACCACAAAGGGCTACACCTTC. Translating it yields CASSLGQTTKGYTF. The chain joins TRBV5-1 to TRBJ1-2; 7 bases are shared with TRBD1. The CDR3 spans 14 residues. V was clipped by 4 bases and J by 8 bases; unmatched bases: 11. From germline, CDR1 is SGHRS and CDR2 YFSETQ. The full variable domain, rest sourced from reference TRBV5-1 and TRBJ1-2, is KAGVTQTPRYLIKTRGQQVTLSCSPISGHRSVSWYQQTPGQGLQFLFEYFSETQRNKGNFPGRFSGRQFSNSRSEMNVSTLELGDSALYLCASSLGQTTKGYTFGSGTRLTVV.

Remarks on this clone: Other DNA variants within this sample encode the same CDR3. CDR3 in amino acids: CASSLGGSEQYF. Written as DNA, the CDR3 is TGTGCCAGCAGCTTAGGAGGGAGCGAGCAGTACTTC. This chain uses TRBV11-2 with TRBJ2-7; a possible D gene is TRBD2 (5 bases). Germline CDR1 SGHAT, CDR2 FQNNGV. This CDR3 comprises 12 residues. V lost 1 base and J lost 6, with 7 bases in between.

The chain combines TRBV11-2 with TRBJ2-7, with D unresolved. CDR1 is SGHAT and CDR2 is FQNNGV in the germline V gene. The CDR3 spans 13 residues. With 3 bases removed from V and 3 bases from J, the gap between germline ends came to 9 bases. Here the CDR3 DNA reads TGTGCCAGCAGCTTCGCCGCGATCTACGAGCAGTACTTC. Amino acid sequence: CASSFAAIYEQYF.

This chain links TRBV7-6 with TRBJ2-7, with a tentative D call TRBD1 (6 bases). V gave up 5 bases and J gave up 6 bases, with 14 bases separating them. Germline-derived CDR1 and CDR2 are SGHVS and FNYEAQ. This CDR3 region has 13 residues. For the CDR3, the DNA is TGTGCCAGCAGCCGGGCAGGGGTTACCGAGCAGTACTTC. Its translation is CASSRAGVTEQYF. The whole variable domain, remainder taken from reference TRBV7-6 and TRBJ2-7, is GAGVSQSPRYKVTKRGQDVALRCDPISGHVSLYWYRQALGQGPEFLTYFNYEAQQDKSGLPNDRFSAERPEGSISTLTIQRTEQRDSAMYRCASSRAGVTEQYFGPGTRLTVT.

In its sample, this clone was seen many times. This sequence joins TRBV5-4 and TRBJ2-7; a possible D gene is TRBD2 (6 bases). Trimming pared 3 bases from V and 5 bases from J, leaving 12 bases between. The CDR3 spans 13 residues. Per germline, CDR1 SGHNT and CDR2 YYREEE (reference sequence). CDR3 DNA: TGTGCCAGCAGCTCGGTGGGGGAGGACGAGCAGTACTTC. Translation gives CASSSVGEDEQYF.

This clone was counted at least ten times. The DNA of the CDR3 is TGTGCCAGCAGCCCAATGACAGGGGCCTTCTACAATGAGCAGTTCTTC. This sequence encodes CASSPMTGAFYNEQFF. V and J are TRBV5-8 and TRBJ2-1; 8 bases are shared with TRBD1. The CDR3 is 16 amino acids. V shed 4 bases and J 3 bases; nucleotides not matched to a gene: 9. Germline assignment: CDR1 SGHTS and CDR2 YDEGEE.

CDR3 residues: CASSILGGANTGELFF. CDR3 sequence (DNA): TGTGCCAGTAGTATCCTCGGGGGGGCGAACACCGGGGAGCTGTTTTTT. The genes are TRBV19 and TRBJ2-2; 8 nucleotides match TRBD2. This CDR3 has 16 residues. Germline V gene data show CDR1 as LNHDA and CDR2 as SQIVND (reference sequence). The ends lost 3 bases at V and 0 bases at J; junction bases unmatched: 3. Looking up the rest from reference TRBV19 and TRBJ2-2 gives the full variable domain: DGGITQSPKYLFRKEGQNVTLSCEQNLNHDAMYWYRQDPGQGLRLIYYSQIVNDFQKGDIAEGYSVSREKKESFPLTVTSAQKNPTAFYLCASSILGGANTGELFFGEGSRLTVL.

This chain joins TRBV5-4 and TRBJ1-4; the D is unclear. Germline CDR1 SGHNT, CDR2 YYREEE (reference sequence). This CDR3 contains 14 residues. V shed 9 bases and J shed 4 bases, with 16 bases lying between them. The CDR3 DNA sequence: TGTGCCACCTCTGAGGCAGGAGTTAATGAAAAACTGTTTTTT. Protein product: CATSEAGVNEKLFF.

The chain carries TRBV15 and TRBJ2-1; no clear D. Trimming took off 0 bases at V and 6 bases at J, with 6 bases between the two ends. The CDR3 is made up of 13 amino acids. Germline V lookup: CDR1 LNHNV, CDR2 YYDKDF (reference sequence). The CDR3 coding sequence is TGTGCCACCAGCAGAGATTGGGGCAATGAGCAGTTCTTC. Residues: CATSRDWGNEQFF.

The rearrangement uses TRBV5-1 and TRBJ1-2; D gene ambiguous. This CDR3 comprises 14 residues. Germline V gene sequence: CDR1 SGHRS, CDR2 YFSETQ. V was shortened by 1 base and J by 4 bases, with 11 bases between the two germline ends. The CDR3 sequence: CASSLYSGTYGYTF. The DNA for the CDR3 is TGCGCCAGCAGCTTGTATTCCGGAACCTATGGCTACACCTTC.

A few counts support this clone. The chain uses TRBV5-4 and TRBJ2-2, with D possibly being TRBD1 or TRBD2 (5 bases each). Trimming cost V 4 bases and J 4 bases, with 14 bases left between them. Germline loops: CDR1 SGHNT, CDR2 YYREEE (reference sequence). This CDR3 region has 15 residues. CDR3 residues: CASSLRGTVTGELFF. CDR3 coding DNA: TGTGCCAGCAGCCTAAGAGGGACGGTCACCGGGGAGCTGTTTTTT.

This chain connects TRBV28 to TRBJ2-7; tentatively, D is TRBD1 or TRBD2 (6 bases each). Deletions cut 6 bases from V and 6 bases from J, with 24 bases between. This CDR3 has 16 residues. Germline loops: CDR1 MDHEN, CDR2 SYDVKM. The CDR3 reads CASRGRGLDGGSEQYF. For the CDR3, the DNA is TGTGCCAGCAGGGGAAGGGGACTGGATGGGGGCTCCGAGCAGTACTTC.

The V call is TRBV7-8, the J call TRBJ2-5; a weak D match, TRBD1 (6 bases). CDR1 SGHVS and CDR2 FQNEAQ come from the germline V gene. V lost 5 bases and J lost 1, with 17 bases in between. The CDR3 spans 16 residues. CDR3 amino acids: CASSIKQGTFQETQYF. The CDR3, as DNA: TGTGCCAGCAGCATAAAACAGGGCACGTTCCAAGAGACCCAGTACTTC.

The CDR3 region has the DNA TGCGCCAGCAGCTTGGGCAGGGACTACGAGCAGTACTTC. Residues: CASSLGRDYEQYF. V and J are TRBV5-1 and TRBJ2-7; tentative D call: TRBD1 (5 bases). CDR1 SGHRS and CDR2 YFSETQ come from the germline V gene. Trimming shortened V by 0 bases and J by 3 bases, and 7 bases separated the two germline ends. The CDR3 totals 13 residues.